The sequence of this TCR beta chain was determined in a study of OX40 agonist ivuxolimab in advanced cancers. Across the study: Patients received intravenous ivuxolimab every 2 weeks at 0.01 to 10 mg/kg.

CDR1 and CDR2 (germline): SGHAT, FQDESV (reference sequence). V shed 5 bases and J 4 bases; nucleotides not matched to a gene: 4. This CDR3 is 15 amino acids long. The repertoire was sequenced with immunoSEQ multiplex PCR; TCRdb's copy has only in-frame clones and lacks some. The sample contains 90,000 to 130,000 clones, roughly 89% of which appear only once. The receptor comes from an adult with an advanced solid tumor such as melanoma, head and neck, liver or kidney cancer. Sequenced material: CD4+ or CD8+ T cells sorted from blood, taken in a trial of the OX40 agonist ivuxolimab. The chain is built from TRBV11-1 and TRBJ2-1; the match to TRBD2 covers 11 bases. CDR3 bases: TGTGCCAGCAGCCCGGGACTAGCGGTTTACAATGAGCAGTTCTTC. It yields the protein CASSPGLAVYNEQFF.